This T cell receptor (beta chain) was observed in a study of blood T cell repertoires in COVID-19. The overall study: The United States, Italy and Spain were the sources of the acute and convalescent COVID-19 samples. Nucleic acid was either cDNA or gDNA, and it came from T cells, B-cell-depleted T cells, or PBMCs.

Study processing details: Amplification from reference gene primers served as the basis for estimated nucleated cell counts. Repertoires were generated with immunoSEQ multiplex PCR, while TCRdb's copy carries only in-frame clones and drops some. Clonal size and the V and J genes are those of that table, whereas D and trimming came from the DNA. The data contain about 190,000 clones, more than 70% of them singletons. The sample consisted of peripheral blood. The TCR originated in a human donor in a cohort sampled during active COVID-19.

The CDR3: CASSYAKGVAINSPLHF. The DNA of the CDR3 is TGTGCCAGCAGTTACGCAAAAGGGGTGGCCATTAATTCACCCCTCCACTTT. V usage is TRBV6-2 or TRBV6-3 and J usage is TRBJ1-6, with D maybe TRBD1 (5 bases). With 2 bases removed from V and 6 bases from J, the gap between germline ends came to 17 bases. The CDR3 loop spans 17 amino acids. Germline V gives CDR1 MNHEY, CDR2 SVGEGT.